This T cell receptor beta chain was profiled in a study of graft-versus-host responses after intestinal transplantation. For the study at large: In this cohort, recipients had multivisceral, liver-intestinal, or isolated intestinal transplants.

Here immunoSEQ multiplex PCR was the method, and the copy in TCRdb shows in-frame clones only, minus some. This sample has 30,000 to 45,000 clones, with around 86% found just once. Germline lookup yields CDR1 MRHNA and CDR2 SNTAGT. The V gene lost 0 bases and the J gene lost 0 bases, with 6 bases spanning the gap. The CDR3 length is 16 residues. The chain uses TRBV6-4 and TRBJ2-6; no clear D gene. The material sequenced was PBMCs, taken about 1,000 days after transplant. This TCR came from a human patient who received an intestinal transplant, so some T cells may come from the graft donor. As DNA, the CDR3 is TGTGCCAGCAGTGACTCGAAAAGCTCTGGGGCCAACGTCCTGACTTTC. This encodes CASSDSKSSGANVLTF.